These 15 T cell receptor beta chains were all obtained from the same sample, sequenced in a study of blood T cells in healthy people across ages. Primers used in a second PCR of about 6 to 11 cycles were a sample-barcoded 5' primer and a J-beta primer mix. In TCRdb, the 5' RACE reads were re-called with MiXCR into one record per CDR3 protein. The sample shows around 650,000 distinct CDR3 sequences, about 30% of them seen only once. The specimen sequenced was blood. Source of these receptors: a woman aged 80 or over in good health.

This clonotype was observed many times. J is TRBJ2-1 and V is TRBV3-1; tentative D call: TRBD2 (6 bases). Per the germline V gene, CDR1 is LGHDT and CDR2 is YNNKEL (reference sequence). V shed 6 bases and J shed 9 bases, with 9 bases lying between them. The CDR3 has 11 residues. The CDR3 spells CASRFSGEQFF. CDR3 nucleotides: TGTGCCAGCAGGTTTAGCGGTGAGCAGTTCTTC.

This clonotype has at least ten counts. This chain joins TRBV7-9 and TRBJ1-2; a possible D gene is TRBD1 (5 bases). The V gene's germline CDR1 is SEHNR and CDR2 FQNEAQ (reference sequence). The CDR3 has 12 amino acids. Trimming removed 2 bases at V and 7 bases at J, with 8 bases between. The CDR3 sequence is CASSLQGGGYTF. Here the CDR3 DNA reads TGTGCCAGCAGCTTACAGGGTGGTGGCTACACCTTC.

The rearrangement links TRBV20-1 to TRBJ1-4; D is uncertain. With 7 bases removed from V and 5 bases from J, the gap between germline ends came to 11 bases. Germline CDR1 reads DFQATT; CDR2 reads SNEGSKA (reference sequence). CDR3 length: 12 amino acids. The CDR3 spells CSVLGRNEKLFF. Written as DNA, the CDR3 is TGCAGTGTCCTGGGCCGGAATGAAAAACTGTTTTTT.

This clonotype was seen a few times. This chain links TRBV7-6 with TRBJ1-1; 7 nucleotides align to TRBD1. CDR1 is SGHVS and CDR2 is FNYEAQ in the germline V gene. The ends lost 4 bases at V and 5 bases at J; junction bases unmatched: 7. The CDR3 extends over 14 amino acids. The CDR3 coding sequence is TGTGCCAGCAGCTCCCGGACAGGTATGACTGAAGCTTTCTTT. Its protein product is CASSSRTGMTEAFF.

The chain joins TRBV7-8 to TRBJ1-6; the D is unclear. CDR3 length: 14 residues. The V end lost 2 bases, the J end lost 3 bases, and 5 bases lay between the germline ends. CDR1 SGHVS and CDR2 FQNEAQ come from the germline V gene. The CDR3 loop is CASSLLSYNSPLHF. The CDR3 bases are TGTGCCAGCAGCTTATTAAGCTATAATTCACCCCTCCACTTT.

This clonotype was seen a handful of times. The CDR3: CASSQVGGGGPDTQYF. The CDR3 DNA reads as TGTGCCAGCAGCCAAGTAGGTGGGGGAGGGCCAGATACGCAGTATTTT. The rearrangement links TRBV4-2 to TRBJ2-3, with 7 bases fitting TRBD2. This CDR3 comprises 16 residues. V lost 1 base, J lost 4 bases, and 8 bases stayed unmatched. Germline CDR1 is LGHNA and CDR2 is YNFKEQ.

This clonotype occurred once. CDR3 residues: CATSDVTGIGGEQYF. DNA for the CDR3: TGTGCCACCAGTGATGTGACGGGGATAGGAGGCGAGCAGTACTTC. V and J are TRBV24-1 and TRBJ2-5, with D perhaps TRBD2 (5 bases). The tail of the sequence fits TRBJ2-7 better, so the J call may be wrong. CDR3 length: 15 residues. Germline V gives CDR1 KGHDR, CDR2 SFDVKD.

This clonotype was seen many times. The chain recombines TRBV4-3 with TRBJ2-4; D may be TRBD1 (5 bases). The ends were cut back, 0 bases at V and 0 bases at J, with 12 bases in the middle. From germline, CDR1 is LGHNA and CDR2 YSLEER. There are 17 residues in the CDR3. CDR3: CASSQDLPQGAKNIQYF. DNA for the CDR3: TGCGCCAGCAGCCAAGATCTCCCCCAGGGAGCCAAAAACATTCAGTACTTC.

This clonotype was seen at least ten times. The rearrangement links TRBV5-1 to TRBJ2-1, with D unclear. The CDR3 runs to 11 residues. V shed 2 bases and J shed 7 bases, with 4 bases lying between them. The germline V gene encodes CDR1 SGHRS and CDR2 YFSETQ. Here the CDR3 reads CASSFLNEQFF. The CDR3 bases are TGCGCCAGCAGCTTTCTTAATGAGCAGTTCTTC.

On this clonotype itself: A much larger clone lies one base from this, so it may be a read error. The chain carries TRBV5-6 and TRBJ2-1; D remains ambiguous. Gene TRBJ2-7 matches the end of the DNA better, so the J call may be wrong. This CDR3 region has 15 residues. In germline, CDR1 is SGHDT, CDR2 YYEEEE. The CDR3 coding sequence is TGTGCCAGCAGCTTGGGCACAGCTCCCTACAATGAGCAGTACTTC. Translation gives CASSLGTAPYNEQYF.

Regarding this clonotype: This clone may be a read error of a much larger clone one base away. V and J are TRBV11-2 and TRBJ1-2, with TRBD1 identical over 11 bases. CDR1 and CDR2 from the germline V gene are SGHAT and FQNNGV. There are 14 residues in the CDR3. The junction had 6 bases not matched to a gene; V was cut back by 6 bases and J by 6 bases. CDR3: CASSIPGQGDGYTF. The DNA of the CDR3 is TGTGCCAGCAGTATCCCGGGACAGGGGGATGGCTACACCTTC.

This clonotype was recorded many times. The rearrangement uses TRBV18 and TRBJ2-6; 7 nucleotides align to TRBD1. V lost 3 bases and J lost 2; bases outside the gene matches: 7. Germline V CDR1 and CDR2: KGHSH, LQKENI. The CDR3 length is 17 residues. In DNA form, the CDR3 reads TGTGCCAGCTCACCTCTTGCGACAGGGCCTGGGGCCAACGTCCTGACTTTC. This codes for CASSPLATGPGANVLTF.

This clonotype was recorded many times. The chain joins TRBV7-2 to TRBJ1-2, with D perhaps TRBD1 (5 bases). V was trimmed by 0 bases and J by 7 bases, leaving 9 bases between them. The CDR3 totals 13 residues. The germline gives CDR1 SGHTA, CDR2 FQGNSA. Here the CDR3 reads CASSLAGAGGYTF. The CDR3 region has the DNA TGTGCCAGCAGCTTAGCAGGGGCAGGTGGCTACACCTTC.

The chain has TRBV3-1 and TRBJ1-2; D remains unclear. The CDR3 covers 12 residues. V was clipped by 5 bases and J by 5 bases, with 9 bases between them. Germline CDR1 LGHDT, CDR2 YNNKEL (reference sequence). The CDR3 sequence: CASSDPGYGYTF. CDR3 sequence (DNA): TGTGCCAGCAGCGACCCTGGGTATGGCTACACCTTC.

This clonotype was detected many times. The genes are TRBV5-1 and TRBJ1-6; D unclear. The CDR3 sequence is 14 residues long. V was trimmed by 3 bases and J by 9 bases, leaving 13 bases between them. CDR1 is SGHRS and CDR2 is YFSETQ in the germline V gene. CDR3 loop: CASSSRAMGSPLHF. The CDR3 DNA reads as TGCGCCAGCAGCTCCCGTGCCATGGGTTCACCCCTCCACTTT. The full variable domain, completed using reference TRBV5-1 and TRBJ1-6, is KAGVTQTPRYLIKTRGQQVTLSCSPISGHRSVSWYQQTPGQGLQFLFEYFSETQRNKGNFPGRFSGRQFSNSRSEMNVSTLELGDSALYLCASSSRAMGSPLHFGNGTRLTVT.